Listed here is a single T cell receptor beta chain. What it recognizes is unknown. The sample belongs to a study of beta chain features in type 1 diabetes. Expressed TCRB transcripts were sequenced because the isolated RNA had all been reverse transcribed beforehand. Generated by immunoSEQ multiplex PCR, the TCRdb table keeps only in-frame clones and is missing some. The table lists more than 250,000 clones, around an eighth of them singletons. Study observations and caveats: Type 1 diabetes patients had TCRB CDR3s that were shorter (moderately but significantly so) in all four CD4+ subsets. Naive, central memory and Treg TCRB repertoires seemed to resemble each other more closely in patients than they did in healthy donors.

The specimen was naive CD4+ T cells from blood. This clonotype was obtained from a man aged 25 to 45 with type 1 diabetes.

CDR3 in amino acids: CASSGLATEGEQFF. Here the CDR3 DNA reads TGCGCCAGCAGCGGCCTAGCGACCGAGGGGGAGCAGTTCTTC. The chain uses TRBV5-1 and TRBJ2-1, with D perhaps TRBD2 (6 bases). V lost 4 bases, J lost 10 bases, and 18 bases lay in between. Germline V gene data show CDR1 as SGHRS and CDR2 as YFSETQ. This CDR3 has 14 residues. Filled out from reference TRBV5-1 and TRBJ2-1, the complete variable domain reads KAGVTQTPRYLIKTRGQQVTLSCSPISGHRSVSWYQQTPGQGLQFLFEYFSETQRNKGNFPGRFSGRQFSNSRSEMNVSTLELGDSALYLCASSGLATEGEQFFGPGTRLTVL.